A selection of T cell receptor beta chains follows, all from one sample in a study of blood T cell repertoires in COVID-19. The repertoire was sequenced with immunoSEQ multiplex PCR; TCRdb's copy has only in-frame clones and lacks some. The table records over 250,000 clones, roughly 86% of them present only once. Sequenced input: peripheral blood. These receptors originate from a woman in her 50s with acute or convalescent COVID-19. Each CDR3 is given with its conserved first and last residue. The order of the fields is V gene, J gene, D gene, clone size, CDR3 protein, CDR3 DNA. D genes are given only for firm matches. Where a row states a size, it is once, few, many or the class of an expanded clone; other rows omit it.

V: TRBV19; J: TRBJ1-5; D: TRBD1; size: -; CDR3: CASSIGTGNSNQPQHF; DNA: TGTGCCAGTAGTATAGGGACAGGAAATAGCAATCAGCCCCAGCATTTT
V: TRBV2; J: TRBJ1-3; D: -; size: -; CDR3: CASSGWPGLGNTIYF; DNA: TGTGCCAGCAGTGGGTGGCCGGGTCTCGGAAACACCATATATTTT
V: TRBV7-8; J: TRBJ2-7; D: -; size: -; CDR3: CASSLGPRGEQYF; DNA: TGTGCCAGCAGCTTGGGACCTAGGGGGGAGCAGTACTTC
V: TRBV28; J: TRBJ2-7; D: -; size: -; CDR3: CASSTDYEQYF; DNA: TGTGCCAGCAGTACTGACTACGAGCAGTACTTC
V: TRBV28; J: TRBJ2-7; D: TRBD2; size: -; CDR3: CASRRLAGVYEQYF; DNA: TGTGCCAGCAGGAGACTAGCGGGAGTCTACGAGCAGTACTTC
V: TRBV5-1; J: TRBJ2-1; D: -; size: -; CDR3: CASSLEPRVGEQFF; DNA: TGCGCCAGCAGCTTGGAACCCAGGGTGGGGGAGCAGTTCTTC
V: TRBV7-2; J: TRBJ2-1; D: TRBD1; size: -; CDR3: CASSRDRAAYNEQFF; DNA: TGTGCCAGCAGCCGGGACAGGGCGGCATACAATGAGCAGTTCTTC
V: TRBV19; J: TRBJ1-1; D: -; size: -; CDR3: CATGGVRWGEAFF; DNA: TGTGCCACTGGGGGCGTCCGGTGGGGTGAAGCTTTCTTT
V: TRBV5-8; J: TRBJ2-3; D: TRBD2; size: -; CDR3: CASSLTGTMISTDTQYF; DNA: TGTGCCAGCAGCCTTACCGGGACTATGATTAGCACAGATACGCAGTATTTT
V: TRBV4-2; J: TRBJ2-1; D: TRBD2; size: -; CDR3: CASSQVLAGGGVQFF; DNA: TGTGCCAGCAGCCAGGTACTAGCGGGAGGTGGAGTTCAGTTCTTC
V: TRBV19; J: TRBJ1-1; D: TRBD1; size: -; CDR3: CASSPRDRGVITEAFF; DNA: TGTGCCAGTAGTCCACGGGACAGGGGCGTAATCACTGAAGCTTTCTTT
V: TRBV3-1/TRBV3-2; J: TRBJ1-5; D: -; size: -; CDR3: CASSQIPLNQPQHF; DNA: TGTGCCAGCAGCCAAATTCCTCTTAATCAGCCCCAGCATTTT
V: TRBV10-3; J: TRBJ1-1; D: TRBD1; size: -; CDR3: CAVRDRGDTEAFF; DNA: TGTGCCGTACGGGACAGGGGGGACACTGAAGCTTTCTTT
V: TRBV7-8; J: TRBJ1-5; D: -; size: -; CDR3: CASSLGTQLGPQHF; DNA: TGTGCCAGCAGCTTAGGGACTCAACTTGGGCCCCAGCATTTT
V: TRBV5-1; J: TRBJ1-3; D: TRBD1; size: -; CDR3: CASRKTGQRNTIYF; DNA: TGCGCCAGCAGGAAAACGGGACAGCGAAACACCATATATTTT
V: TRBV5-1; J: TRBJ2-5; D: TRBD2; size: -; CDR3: CASSLGGAGGETQYF; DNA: TGCGCCAGCAGCTTGGGGGGAGCGGGAGGAGAGACCCAGTACTTC
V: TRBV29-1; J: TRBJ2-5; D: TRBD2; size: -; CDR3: CSVEGRGLAGRETQYF; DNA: TGCAGCGTTGAAGGGCGCGGACTAGCGGGACGGGAGACCCAGTACTTC
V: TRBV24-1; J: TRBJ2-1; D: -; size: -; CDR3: CATSDLSSLSYNEQFF; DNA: TGTGCCACCAGTGACCTTTCTAGTCTCTCCTACAATGAGCAGTTCTTC
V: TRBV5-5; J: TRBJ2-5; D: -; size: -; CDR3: CASSSGAKKTQYF; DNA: TGTGCCAGCAGCTCAGGGGCGAAAAAGACCCAGTACTTC
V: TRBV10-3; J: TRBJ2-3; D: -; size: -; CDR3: CASSSRSDPGDTQYF; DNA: TGTGCCTCATCGTCCAGGTCCGACCCTGGAGATACGCAGTATTTT
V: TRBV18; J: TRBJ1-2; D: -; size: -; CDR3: CASSPLEGPNYGYTF; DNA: TGTGCCAGCTCACCACTTGAGGGCCCTAACTATGGCTACACCTTC
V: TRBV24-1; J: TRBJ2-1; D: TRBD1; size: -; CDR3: CATSDWGTGRNNEQFF; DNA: TGTGCCACCAGTGATTGGGGGACAGGGAGAAACAATGAGCAGTTCTTC
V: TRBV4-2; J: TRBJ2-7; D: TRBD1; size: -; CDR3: CASSQGGQGNEQYF; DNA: TGTGCCAGCAGCCAAGGGGGACAGGGGAACGAGCAGTACTTC
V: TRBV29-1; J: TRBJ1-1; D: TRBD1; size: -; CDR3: CSGQGAKVEAFF; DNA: TGCAGCGGACAGGGGGCGAAAGTTGAAGCTTTCTTT
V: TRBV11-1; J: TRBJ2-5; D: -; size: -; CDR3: CASSPQGPQETQYF; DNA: TGTGCCAGCAGCCCACAGGGTCCCCAAGAGACCCAGTACTTC
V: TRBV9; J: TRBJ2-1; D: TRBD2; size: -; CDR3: CASSETSGSFNEQFF; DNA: TGTGCCAGCAGCGAAACTAGCGGGAGTTTCAATGAGCAGTTCTTC
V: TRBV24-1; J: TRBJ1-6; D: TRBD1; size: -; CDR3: CATSEGQANSPLHF; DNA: TGTGCCACCAGTGAAGGACAGGCAAATTCACCCCTCCACTTT
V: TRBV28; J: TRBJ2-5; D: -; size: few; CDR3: CASRNTYQETQYF; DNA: TGTGCCAGCAGGAACACGTACCAAGAGACCCAGTACTTC
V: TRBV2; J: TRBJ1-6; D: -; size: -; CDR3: CASSETLGTPLHF; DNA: TGTGCCAGCAGTGAAACACTAGGGACTCCCCTCCACTTT
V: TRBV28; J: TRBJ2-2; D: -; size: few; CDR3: CASTDALGRINTGELFF; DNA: TGTGCCAGCACCGACGCCCTAGGGAGGATTAACACCGGGGAGCTGTTTTTT
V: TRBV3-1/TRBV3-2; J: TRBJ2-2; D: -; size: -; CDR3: CASSQAPGPSPGELFF; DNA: TGTGCCAGCAGCCAAGCCCCAGGGCCCTCCCCCGGGGAGCTGTTTTTT
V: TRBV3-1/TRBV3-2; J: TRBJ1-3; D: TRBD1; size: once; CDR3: CASSQDVGGGGNTIYF; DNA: TGTGCCAGCAGCCAAGATGTAGGGGGCGGCGGAAACACCATATATTTT
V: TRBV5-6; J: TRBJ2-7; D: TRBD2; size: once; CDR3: CASGLAVSYEQYF; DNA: TGTGCCAGCGGACTAGCGGTATCCTACGAGCAGTACTTC
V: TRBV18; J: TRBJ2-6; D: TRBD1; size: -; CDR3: CASVGTGNPSGANVLTF; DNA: TGTGCCAGCGTAGGGACAGGGAACCCTTCTGGGGCCAACGTCCTGACTTTC
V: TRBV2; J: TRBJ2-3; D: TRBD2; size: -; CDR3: CATSPSRIAGPTDTQYF; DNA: TGTGCCACCTCACCCAGTAGAATAGCGGGCCCCACAGATACGCAGTATTTT
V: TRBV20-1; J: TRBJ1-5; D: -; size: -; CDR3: CSASPLAGGSNQPQHF; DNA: TGCAGTGCTAGTCCGTTGGCGGGGGGTAGCAATCAGCCCCAGCATTTT
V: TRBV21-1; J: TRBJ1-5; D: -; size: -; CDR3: CASSKGTGTHFQNQPQHF; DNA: TGTGCCAGCAGCAAAGGCACCGGGACACACTTCCAAAATCAGCCCCAGCATTTT
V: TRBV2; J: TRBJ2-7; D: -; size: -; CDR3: CASTLLYEQYF; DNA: TGTGCCAGCACCCTGTTGTACGAGCAGTACTTC
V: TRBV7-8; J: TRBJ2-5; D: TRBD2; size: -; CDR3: CASSFRREGKTQYF; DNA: TGTGCCAGCAGCTTTCGGCGGGAGGGAAAGACCCAGTACTTC
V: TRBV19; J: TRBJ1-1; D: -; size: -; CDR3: CASTRRGADTEAFF; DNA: TGTGCCAGTACCAGGCGGGGAGCGGACACTGAAGCTTTCTTT
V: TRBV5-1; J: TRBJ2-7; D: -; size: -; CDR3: CASSLVQGRDEQYF; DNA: TGCGCCAGCAGCTTAGTTCAGGGTAGGGACGAGCAGTACTTC
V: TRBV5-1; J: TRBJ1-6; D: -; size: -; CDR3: CASSLDGGLGSPLHF; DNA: TGCGCCAGCAGCTTGGATGGGGGCCTAGGTTCACCCCTCCACTTT